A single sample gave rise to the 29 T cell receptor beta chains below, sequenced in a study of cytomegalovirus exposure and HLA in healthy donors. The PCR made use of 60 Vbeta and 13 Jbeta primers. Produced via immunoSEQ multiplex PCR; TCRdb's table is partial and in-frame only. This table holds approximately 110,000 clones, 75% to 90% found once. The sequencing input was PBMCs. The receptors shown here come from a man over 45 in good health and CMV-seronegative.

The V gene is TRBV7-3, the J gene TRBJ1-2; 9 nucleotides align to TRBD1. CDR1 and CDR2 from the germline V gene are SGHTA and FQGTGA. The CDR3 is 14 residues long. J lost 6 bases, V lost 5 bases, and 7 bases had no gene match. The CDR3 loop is CASSRGQGRDGYTF. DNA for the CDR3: TGTGCCAGCAGCCGTGGACAGGGGAGGGATGGCTACACCTTC. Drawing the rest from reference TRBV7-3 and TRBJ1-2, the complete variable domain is GAGVSQTPSNKVTEKGKYVELRCDPISGHTALYWYRQSLGQGPEFLIYFQGTGAADDSGLPNDRFFAVRPEGSVSTLKIQRTERGDSAVYLCASSRGQGRDGYTFGSGTRLTVV.

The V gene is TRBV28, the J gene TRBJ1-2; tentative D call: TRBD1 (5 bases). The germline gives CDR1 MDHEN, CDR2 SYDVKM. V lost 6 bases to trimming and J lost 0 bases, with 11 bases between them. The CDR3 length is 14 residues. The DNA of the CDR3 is TGTGCCAGCAGCGCCACAGGAGCTAACTATGGCTACACCTTC. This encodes CASSATGANYGYTF.

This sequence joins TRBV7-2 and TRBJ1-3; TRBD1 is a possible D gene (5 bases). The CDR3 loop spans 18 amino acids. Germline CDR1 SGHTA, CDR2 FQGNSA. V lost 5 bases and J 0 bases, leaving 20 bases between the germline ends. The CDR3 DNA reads TGTGCCAGCAGCCACCAAGGCCAGGGATTTTTCTCTGGAAACACCATATATTTT. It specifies CASSHQGQGFFSGNTIYF.

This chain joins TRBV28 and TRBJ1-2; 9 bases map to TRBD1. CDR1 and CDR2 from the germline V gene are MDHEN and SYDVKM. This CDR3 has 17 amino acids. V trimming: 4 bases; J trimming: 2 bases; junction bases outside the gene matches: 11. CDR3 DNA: TGTGCCAGCAGTTCCCCCTCGGGACAGGGTACCAACTATGGCTACACCTTC. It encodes CASSSPSGQGTNYGYTF.

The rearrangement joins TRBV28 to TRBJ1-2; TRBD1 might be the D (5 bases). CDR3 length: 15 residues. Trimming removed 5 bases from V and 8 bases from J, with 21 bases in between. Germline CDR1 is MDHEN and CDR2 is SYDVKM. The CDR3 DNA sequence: TGTGCCAGCAGTCCCCAATTTGCAGGGTCCGAGGGCTACACCTTC. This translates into CASSPQFAGSEGYTF.

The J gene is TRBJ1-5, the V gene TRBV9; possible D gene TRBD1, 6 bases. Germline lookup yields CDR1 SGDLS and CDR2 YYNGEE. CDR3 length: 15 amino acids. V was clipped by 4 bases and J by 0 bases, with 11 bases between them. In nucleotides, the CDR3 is TGTGCCAGCAGCTCTAGGACAGATAGCAATCAGCCCCAGCATTTT. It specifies CASSSRTDSNQPQHF.

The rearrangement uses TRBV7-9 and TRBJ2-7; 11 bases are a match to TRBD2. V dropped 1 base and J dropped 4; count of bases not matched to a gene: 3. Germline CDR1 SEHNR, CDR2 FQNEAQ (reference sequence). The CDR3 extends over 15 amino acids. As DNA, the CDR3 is TGTGCCAGCAGCTTAGATACTAGCGGGAGATACGAGCAGTACTTC. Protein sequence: CASSLDTSGRYEQYF.

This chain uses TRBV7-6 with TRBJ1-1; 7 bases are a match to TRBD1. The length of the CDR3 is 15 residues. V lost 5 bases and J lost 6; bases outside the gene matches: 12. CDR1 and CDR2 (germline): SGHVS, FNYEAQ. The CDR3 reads CASSPSWRGQSEAFF. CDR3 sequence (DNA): TGTGCCAGCAGCCCCTCGTGGAGGGGGCAATCTGAAGCTTTCTTT.

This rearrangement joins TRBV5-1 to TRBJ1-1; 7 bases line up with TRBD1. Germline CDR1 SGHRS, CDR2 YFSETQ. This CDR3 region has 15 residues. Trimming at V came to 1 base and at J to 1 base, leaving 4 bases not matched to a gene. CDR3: CASSLLQGTNTEAFF. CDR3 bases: TGCGCCAGCAGCTTGTTACAGGGGACGAACACTGAAGCTTTCTTT.

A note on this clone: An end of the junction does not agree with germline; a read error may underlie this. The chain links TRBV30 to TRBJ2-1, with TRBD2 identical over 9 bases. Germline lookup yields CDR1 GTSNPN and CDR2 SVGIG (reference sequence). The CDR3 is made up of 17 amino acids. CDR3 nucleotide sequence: TGTGCCTGGAGTCCGCCGGGGCGGGGGGGCTCCAACAATGAGCAGTTCTTC. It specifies CAWSPPGRGGSNNEQFF.

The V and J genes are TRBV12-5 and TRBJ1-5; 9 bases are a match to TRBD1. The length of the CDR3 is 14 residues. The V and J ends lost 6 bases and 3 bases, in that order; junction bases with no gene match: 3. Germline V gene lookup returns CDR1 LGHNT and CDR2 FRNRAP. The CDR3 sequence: CASGRDRDNQPQHF. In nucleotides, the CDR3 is TGTGCTAGTGGACGGGACAGGGACAATCAGCCCCAGCATTTT.

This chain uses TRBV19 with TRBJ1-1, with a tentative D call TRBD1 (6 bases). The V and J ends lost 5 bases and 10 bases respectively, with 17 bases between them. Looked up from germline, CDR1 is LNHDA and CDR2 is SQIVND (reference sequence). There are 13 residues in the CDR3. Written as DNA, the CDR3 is TGTGCCAGTAGTGAGAGGACAGAGTGTGGAGCTTTCTTT. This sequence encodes CASSERTECGAFF. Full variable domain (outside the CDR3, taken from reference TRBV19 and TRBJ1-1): DGGITQSPKYLFRKEGQNVTLSCEQNLNHDAMYWYRQDPGQGLRLIYYSQIVNDFQKGDIAEGYSVSREKKESFPLTVTSAQKNPTAFYLCASSERTECGAFFGQGTRLTVV.

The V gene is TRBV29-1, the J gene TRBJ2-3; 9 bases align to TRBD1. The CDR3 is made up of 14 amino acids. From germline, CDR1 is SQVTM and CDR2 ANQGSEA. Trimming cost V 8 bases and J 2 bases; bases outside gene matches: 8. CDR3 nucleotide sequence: TGCAGCCTGCTCGGGACAGGGTTCACAGATACGCAGTATTTT. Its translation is CSLLGTGFTDTQYF.

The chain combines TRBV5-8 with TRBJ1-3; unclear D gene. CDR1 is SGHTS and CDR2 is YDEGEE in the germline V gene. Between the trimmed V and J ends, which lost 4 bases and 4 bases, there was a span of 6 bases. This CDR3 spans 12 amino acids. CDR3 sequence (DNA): TGTGCCAGCAGCCCCCCGGGAAACACCATATATTTT. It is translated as CASSPPGNTIYF.

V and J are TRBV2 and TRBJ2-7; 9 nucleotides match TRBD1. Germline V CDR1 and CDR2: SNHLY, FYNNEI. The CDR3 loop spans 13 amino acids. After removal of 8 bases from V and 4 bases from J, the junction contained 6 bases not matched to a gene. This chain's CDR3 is CASGRDRAYEQYF. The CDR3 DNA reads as TGTGCCAGCGGAAGGGACAGGGCGTACGAGCAGTACTTC. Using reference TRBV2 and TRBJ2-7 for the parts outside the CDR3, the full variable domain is EPEVTQTPSHQVTQMGQEVILRCVPISNHLYFYWYRQILGQKVEFLVSFYNNEISEKSEIFDDQFSVERPDGSNFTLKIRSTKLEDSAMYFCASGRDRAYEQYFGPGTRLTVT.

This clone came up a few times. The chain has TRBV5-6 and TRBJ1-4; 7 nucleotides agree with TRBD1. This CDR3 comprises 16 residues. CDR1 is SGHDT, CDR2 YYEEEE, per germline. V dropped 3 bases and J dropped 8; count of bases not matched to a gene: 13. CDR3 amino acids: CASSWPAGGLGEKLFF. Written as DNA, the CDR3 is TGTGCCAGCAGCTGGCCCGCAGGGGGTTTAGGCGAAAAACTGTTTTTT.

As DNA, the CDR3 is TGTGCCAGCAGTTTATCGCTGACAGCCTACGAGCAGTACTTC. Amino acids: CASSLSLTAYEQYF. The chain recombines TRBV27 with TRBJ2-7; perhaps TRBD1 as D (5 bases). Germline CDR1 and CDR2: MNHEY and SMNVEV (reference sequence). CDR3 length: 14 residues. V was cut by 0 bases and J by 2 bases, with 8 bases left in between.

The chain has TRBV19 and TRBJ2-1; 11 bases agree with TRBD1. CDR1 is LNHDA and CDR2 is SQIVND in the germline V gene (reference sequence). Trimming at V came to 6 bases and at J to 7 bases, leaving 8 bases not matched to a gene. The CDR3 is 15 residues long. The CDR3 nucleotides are TGTGCCAGTAGGACGGACAGGGGGCGCGGGAATGAGCAGTTCTTC. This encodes CASRTDRGRGNEQFF.

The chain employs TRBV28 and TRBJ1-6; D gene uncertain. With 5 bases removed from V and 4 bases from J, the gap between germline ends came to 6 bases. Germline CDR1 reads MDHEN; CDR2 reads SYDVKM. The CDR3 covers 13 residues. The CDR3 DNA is TGTGCCAGCAGTCCTAGTTATAATTCACCCCTCCACTTT. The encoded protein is CASSPSYNSPLHF. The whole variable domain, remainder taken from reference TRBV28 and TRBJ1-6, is DVKVTQSSRYLVKRTGEKVFLECVQDMDHENMFWYRQDPGLGLRLIYFSYDVKMKEKGDIPEGYSVSREKKERFSLILESASTNQTSMYLCASSPSYNSPLHFGNGTRLTVT.

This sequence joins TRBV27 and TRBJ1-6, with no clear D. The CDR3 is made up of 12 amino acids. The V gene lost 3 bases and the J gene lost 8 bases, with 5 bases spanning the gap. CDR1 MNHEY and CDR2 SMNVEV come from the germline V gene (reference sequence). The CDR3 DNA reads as TGTGCCAGCAGTTTCCGGGATTCACCCCTCCACTTT. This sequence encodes CASSFRDSPLHF.

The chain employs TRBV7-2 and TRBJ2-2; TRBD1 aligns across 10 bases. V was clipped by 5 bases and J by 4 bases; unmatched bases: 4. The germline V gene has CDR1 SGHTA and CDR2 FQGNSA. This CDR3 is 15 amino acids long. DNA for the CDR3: TGTGCCAGCAGCCCCGGGACAGGGGCCACCGGGGAGCTGTTTTTT. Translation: CASSPGTGATGELFF.

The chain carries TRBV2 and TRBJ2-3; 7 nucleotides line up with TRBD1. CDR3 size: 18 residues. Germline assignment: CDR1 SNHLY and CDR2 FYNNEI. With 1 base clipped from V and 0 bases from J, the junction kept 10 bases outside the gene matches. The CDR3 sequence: CASSEGKWETGSTDTQYF. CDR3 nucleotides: TGTGCCAGCAGTGAAGGGAAGTGGGAGACAGGGAGCACAGATACGCAGTATTTT.

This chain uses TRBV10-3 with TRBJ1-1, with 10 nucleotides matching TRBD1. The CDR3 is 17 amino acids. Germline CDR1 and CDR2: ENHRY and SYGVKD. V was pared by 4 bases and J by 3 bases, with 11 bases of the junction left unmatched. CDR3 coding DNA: TGTGCCATCAGTGGGGACAGGGGCTCAGAGGAGTACACTGAAGCTTTCTTT. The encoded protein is CAISGDRGSEEYTEAFF.

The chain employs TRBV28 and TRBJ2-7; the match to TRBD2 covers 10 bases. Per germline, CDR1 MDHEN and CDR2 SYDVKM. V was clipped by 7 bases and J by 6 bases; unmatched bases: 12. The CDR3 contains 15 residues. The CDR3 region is CASMKREGHFLEQYF. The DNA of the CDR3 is TGTGCCAGCATGAAGCGGGAGGGCCATTTTCTCGAGCAGTACTTC.

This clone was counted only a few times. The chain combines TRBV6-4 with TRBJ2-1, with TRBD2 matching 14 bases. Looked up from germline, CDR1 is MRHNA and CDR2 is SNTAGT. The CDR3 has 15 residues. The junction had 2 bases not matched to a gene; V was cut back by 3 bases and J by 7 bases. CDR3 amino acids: CASSEGTSGGNEQFF. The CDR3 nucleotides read TGTGCCAGCAGTGAAGGGACTAGCGGGGGAAATGAGCAGTTCTTC.

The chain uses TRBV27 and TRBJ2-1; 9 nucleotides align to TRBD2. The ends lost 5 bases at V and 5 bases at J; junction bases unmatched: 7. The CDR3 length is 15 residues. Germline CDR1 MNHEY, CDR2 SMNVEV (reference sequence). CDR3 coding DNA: TGTGCCAGCAGTCTGGGACTAGCTGCGGACAATGAGCAGTTCTTC. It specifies CASSLGLAADNEQFF.

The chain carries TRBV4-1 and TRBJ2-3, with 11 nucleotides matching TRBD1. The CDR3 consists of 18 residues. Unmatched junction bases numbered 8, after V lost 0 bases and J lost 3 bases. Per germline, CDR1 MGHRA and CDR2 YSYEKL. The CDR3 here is CASSQEIVGQGATDTQYF. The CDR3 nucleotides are TGCGCCAGCAGCCAAGAGATTGTCGGACAGGGGGCAACAGATACGCAGTATTTT.

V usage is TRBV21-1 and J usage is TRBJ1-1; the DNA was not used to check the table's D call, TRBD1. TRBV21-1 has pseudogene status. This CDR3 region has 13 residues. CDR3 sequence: CASRGQKNTEAFF. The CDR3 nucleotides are TGTGCCAGCAGGGGACAGAAGAACACTGAAGCTTTCTTT.

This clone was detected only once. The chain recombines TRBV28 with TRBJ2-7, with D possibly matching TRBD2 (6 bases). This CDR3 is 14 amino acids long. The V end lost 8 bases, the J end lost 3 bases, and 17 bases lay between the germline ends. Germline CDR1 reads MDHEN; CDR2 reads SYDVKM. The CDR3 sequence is CASRGGARNYEQYF. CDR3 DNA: TGTGCCAGCCGGGGCGGGGCGCGGAACTACGAGCAGTACTTC.